This passage covers 9 T cell receptor beta chains from one sample sequenced in a study of blood T cell repertoires in COVID-19 (dated by TCRdb to the early 2020s). Libraries came from the immunoSEQ multiplex PCR assay. TCRdb obtained this table from immuneACCESS and retained in-frame rearrangements with V and J assigned. These tables miss some clones; where compared with another copy, unresolved V genes account for less than half of the shortfall, and the remainder is unexplained. A total of about 230,000 clones appear in this sample, 84% of them only once. The ten biggest clones cover 15% to 20% of the sample. The specimen was peripheral blood. The receptors here all came from a woman aged 80 or over with active or convalescent COVID-19.

The rearrangement joins TRBV25-1 to TRBJ1-2, with 10 positions matching TRBD1. The CDR3 sequence is 15 residues long. Germline V gene lookup returns CDR1 MGHDK and CDR2 SYGVNS. J gave up 6 bases and V 5 bases, and 9 bases lay outside the gene matches. CDR3 coding DNA: TGTGCCAGCAGTATAAGAGGGGGACAGGGGAATGGCTACACCTTC. Amino acid sequence: CASSIRGGQGNGYTF.

This clone was observed a single time. The rearrangement joins TRBV27 to TRBJ2-5; 9 nucleotides agree with TRBD1. This CDR3 region has 16 residues. V gave up 0 bases and J gave up 5 bases; unmatched junction bases: 7. Germline V gene sequence: CDR1 MNHEY, CDR2 SMNVEV (reference sequence). The CDR3 loop is CASSLSVGQGAETQYF. Here the CDR3 DNA reads TGTGCCAGCAGTTTATCGGTGGGACAGGGAGCGGAGACCCAGTACTTC.

The chain is built from TRBV5-6 and TRBJ2-7, with 7 bases identical to TRBD1. In germline, CDR1 is SGHDT, CDR2 YYEEEE. With V trimmed by 5 bases and J by 3 bases, 11 bases remained unmatched. The CDR3 is 15 residues long. CDR3 in DNA: TGTGCCAGCAGTCCCGGTGAAGGGGGCGACTACGAGCAGTACTTC. It yields the protein CASSPGEGGDYEQYF.

The gene calls are TRBV19 and TRBJ1-6, with D unresolved. Germline V gene lookup returns CDR1 LNHDA and CDR2 SQIVND (reference sequence). The V end lost 3 bases, the J end lost 8 bases, and 8 bases lay between the germline ends. This CDR3 is 13 amino acids long. CDR3: CASSINADSPLHF. The CDR3 DNA is TGTGCCAGTAGTATCAATGCGGATTCACCCCTCCACTTT.

This clone was counted once. V gene TRBV11-2 combines with J gene TRBJ1-1; D possibly corresponds to TRBD1 (6 bases). Between the trimmed V and J ends, which lost 0 bases and 4 bases, there was a span of 21 bases. The CDR3 length is 18 residues. The germline CDR1 and CDR2 sequences are SGHAT and FQNNGV. The CDR3 spells CASSLDGIGGGWGTEAFF. The CDR3 bases are TGTGCCAGCAGCTTAGACGGGATTGGTGGGGGCTGGGGCACTGAAGCTTTCTTT.

This chain links TRBV7-8 with TRBJ1-5; D is unresolved. CDR3 size: 14 residues. The ends were cut back, 2 bases at V and 0 bases at J, with 5 bases in the middle. Germline CDR1 reads SGHVS; CDR2 reads FQNEAQ. CDR3 protein: CASSLSYSNQPQHF. CDR3 DNA sequence: TGTGCCAGCAGCTTAAGCTATAGCAATCAGCCCCAGCATTTT.

J is TRBJ2-7 and V is TRBV5-4, with TRBD1 matching 7 bases. V lost 0 bases to trimming and J lost 1 base; unmatched junction nucleotides: 7. The CDR3 sequence is 16 residues long. The V gene's germline CDR1 is SGHNT and CDR2 YYREEE (reference sequence). CDR3 DNA sequence: TGTGCCAGCAGCTTGGGAAGGACAGGAGGTTCCTACGAGCAGTACTTC. Its translation: CASSLGRTGGSYEQYF.

The chain employs TRBV7-2 and TRBJ2-6; D uncertain. The V and J ends lost 4 bases and 0 bases respectively, with 4 bases between them. The CDR3 totals 14 residues. The germline CDR1 and CDR2 sequences are SGHTA and FQGNSA. The CDR3 region is CASSSRSGANVLTF. Here the CDR3 DNA reads TGTGCCAGCAGCTCCCGCTCTGGGGCCAACGTCCTGACTTTC. The full variable domain, its missing parts supplied by reference TRBV7-2 and TRBJ2-6, is GAGVSQSPSNKVTEKGKDVELRCDPISGHTALYWYRQSLGQGLEFLIYFQGNSAPDKSGLPSDRFSAERTGGSVSTLTIQRTQQEDSAVYLCASSSRSGANVLTFGAGSRLTVL.

This chain links TRBV6-4 with TRBJ1-1; D gene uncertain. Trimming cost V 6 bases and J 0 bases, with 8 bases left between them. The CDR3 is 13 residues long. In germline, CDR1 is MRHNA, CDR2 SNTAGT. The CDR3 reads CASREQLNTEAFF. In DNA form, the CDR3 reads TGTGCCAGCAGAGAACAATTGAACACTGAAGCTTTCTTT.